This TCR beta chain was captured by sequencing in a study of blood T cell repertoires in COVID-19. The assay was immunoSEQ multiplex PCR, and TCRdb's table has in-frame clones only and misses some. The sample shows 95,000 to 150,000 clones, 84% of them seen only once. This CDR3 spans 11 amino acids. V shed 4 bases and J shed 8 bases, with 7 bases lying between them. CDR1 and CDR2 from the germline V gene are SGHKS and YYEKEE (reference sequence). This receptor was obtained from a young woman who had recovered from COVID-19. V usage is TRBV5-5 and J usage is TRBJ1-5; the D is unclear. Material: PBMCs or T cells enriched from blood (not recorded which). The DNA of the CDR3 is TGTGCCAGCAGCCGGGTGGAGCCCCAGCATTTT. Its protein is CASSRVEPQHF.